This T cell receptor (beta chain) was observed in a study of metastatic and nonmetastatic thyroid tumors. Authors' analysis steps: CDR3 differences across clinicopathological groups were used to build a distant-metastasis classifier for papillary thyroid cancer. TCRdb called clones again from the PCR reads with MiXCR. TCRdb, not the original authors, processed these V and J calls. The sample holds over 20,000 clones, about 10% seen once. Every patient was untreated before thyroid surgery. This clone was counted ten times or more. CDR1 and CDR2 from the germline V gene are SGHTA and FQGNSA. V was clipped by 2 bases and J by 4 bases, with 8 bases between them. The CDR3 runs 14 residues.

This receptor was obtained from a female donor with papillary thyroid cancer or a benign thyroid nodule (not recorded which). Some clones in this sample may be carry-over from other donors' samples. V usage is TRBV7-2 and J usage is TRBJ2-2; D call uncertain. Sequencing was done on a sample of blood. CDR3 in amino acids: CASSLPASTGELFF. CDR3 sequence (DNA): TGTGCCAGCAGCTTACCAGCGAGCACCGGGGAGCTGTTTTTT.